Listed below are T cell receptor beta chains from one sample, sequenced in a study of technical replicates of blood from several donors. This table comes from immunoSEQ multiplex PCR, and its TCRdb copy is limited to in-frame clones, with some not included. The sample yields some 60,000 clones, 80% to 90% seen once. The sample consisted of PBMCs. The receptors originated from a human donor in good health. Some clones in this sample may be carry-over from other donors' samples. Each CDR3 is given with its conserved first and last residue. A D gene is named only where the DNA matches it firmly. The size of a clone is reported for some rows only, either as once, few or many, or as a class for expanded clones.

j_gene	v_gene	d_gene	abundance	CDR3aa	CDR3nt
TRBJ1-1	TRBV7-8	TRBD1	NA	CASSLALLWVSEGGRTEAFF	TGTGCCAGCAGCTTAGCGCTCTTATGGGTGAGCGAAGGGGGCCGTACTGAAGCTTTCTTT
TRBJ2-2	TRBV6-5	TRBD1	NA	CASSLDRGRGTGELFF	TGTGCCAGCAGTTTAGACAGGGGGCGGGGTACCGGGGAGCTGTTTTTT
TRBJ2-7	TRBV11-2	TRBD1	NA	CASSPDRRQFYEQYF	TGTGCCAGCAGCCCGGACAGGAGGCAGTTTTACGAGCAGTACTTC
TRBJ2-7	TRBV4-2	NA	once	CASSQEAGLSNYEQYF	TGTGCCAGCAGCCAAGAAGCCGGACTCTCCAACTACGAGCAGTACTTC
TRBJ1-1	TRBV27	TRBD1	once	CASFRGPGTEAFF	TGTGCCAGCTTCAGGGGGCCGGGCACTGAAGCTTTCTTT
TRBJ1-1	TRBV7-6	TRBD1	NA	CASSLDRVTEAFF	TGTGCCAGCAGCTTGGACAGGGTCACTGAAGCTTTCTTT
TRBJ1-2	TRBV19	NA	once	CASSMMGTGEYGYTF	TGTGCCAGTAGTATGATGGGTACGGGGGAGTATGGCTACACCTTC
TRBJ2-3	TRBV30	TRBD1	NA	CARDRGQNTQYF	TGTGCCCGTGACAGGGGGCAGAATACGCAGTATTTT
TRBJ2-7	TRBV7-9	NA	NA	CASSLSPGSYEQYF	TGTGCCAGCAGCTTAAGTCCAGGGTCCTACGAGCAGTACTTC
TRBJ2-2	TRBV11-1	TRBD2	NA	CASSLRGGATGELFF	TGTGCCAGCAGCTTACGCGGGGGGGCCACCGGGGAGCTGTTTTTT
TRBJ2-3	TRBV7-9	TRBD2	NA	CASSPRTSGGITDTQYF	TGTGCCAGCAGCCCCCGGACTAGCGGGGGGATCACAGATACGCAGTATTTT
TRBJ2-2	TRBV12-5	NA	NA	CASGLGLLNTGELFF	TGTGCTAGTGGTTTGGGACTCCTGAACACCGGGGAGCTGTTTTTT
TRBJ1-2	TRBV27	NA	NA	CASSLSRTAIYGYTF	TGTGCCAGCAGTCTCTCCAGGACAGCCATCTATGGCTACACCTTC
TRBJ2-7	TRBV5-5	TRBD1	NA	CASSFQGDTSYEQYF	TGTGCCAGCAGCTTTCAGGGGGACACTTCCTACGAGCAGTACTTC
TRBJ1-2	TRBV6-1	TRBD1	NA	CASSESWTGRVGGYTF	TGTGCCAGCAGTGAATCCTGGACAGGGCGGGTGGGTGGCTACACCTTC
TRBJ2-2	TRBV6-4	TRBD2	NA	CASSLVAGTGELFF	TGTGCCAGCAGTTTGGTAGCGGGCACCGGGGAGCTGTTTTTT
TRBJ2-4	TRBV2	NA	NA	CASRRAQVNIQYF	TGTGCCAGCAGGCGGGCCCAAGTAAACATTCAGTACTTC
TRBJ2-1	TRBV6-6	TRBD2	once	CASSKISGRWDEQFF	TGTGCCAGCAGCAAGATTAGCGGGAGGTGGGATGAGCAGTTCTTC
TRBJ1-2	TRBV5-4	NA	NA	CASSNLGAGINGYTF	TGTGCCAGCAGCAATCTCGGGGCGGGGATAAATGGCTACACCTTC
TRBJ1-1	TRBV2	NA	NA	CASQLEGKNTEAFF	TGTGCCAGCCAATTGGAGGGAAAGAACACTGAAGCTTTCTTT
TRBJ2-1	TRBV15	NA	NA	CATSAWGEGDEQFF	TGTGCCACCAGCGCGTGGGGTGAGGGGGATGAGCAGTTCTTC
TRBJ1-4	TRBV6-1	NA	NA	CASSEGQRVEKLFF	TGTGCCAGCAGTGAAGGCCAGAGGGTTGAAAAACTGTTTTTT
TRBJ2-7	TRBV20-1	NA	NA	CSASRVYEQYF	TGCAGTGCAAGCAGGGTCTACGAGCAGTACTTC
TRBJ1-5	TRBV14	TRBD1	once	CASSQEVGSTGVVSNQPQHF	TGTGCCAGCAGCCAAGAGGTCGGATCGACAGGGGTCGTTAGCAATCAGCCCCAGCATTTT
TRBJ2-1	TRBV7-2	TRBD2	once	CASSLAGGRNEQFF	TGTGCCAGCAGCTTAGCGGGAGGGCGCAATGAGCAGTTCTTC
TRBJ1-1	TRBV19	TRBD1	NA	CASSPDRVNTEAFF	TGTGCCAGTAGCCCAGACAGGGTGAACACTGAAGCTTTCTTT
TRBJ2-1	TRBV15	TRBD2	few	CATSRDSHSGRGNEQFF	TGTGCCACCAGCAGAGACTCCCACAGCGGGAGGGGCAATGAGCAGTTCTTC
TRBJ2-1	TRBV27	TRBD2	NA	CASRGLAGVSYNEQFF	TGTGCCAGCAGGGGGCTAGCGGGAGTATCCTACAATGAGCAGTTCTTC
TRBJ2-2	TRBV9	NA	once	CASSPRQVVGELFF	TGTGCCAGCAGCCCCCGTCAGGTCGTCGGGGAGCTGTTTTTT
TRBJ1-4	TRBV4-3	NA	NA	CASSQYSGEEKLFF	TGCGCCAGCAGCCAATATTCCGGGGAGGAAAAACTGTTTTTT
TRBJ1-4	TRBV18	NA	few	CASSPPEGEGEKLFF	TGTGCCAGCTCACCACCGGAGGGCGAGGGTGAAAAACTGTTTTTT
TRBJ2-7	TRBV4-2	NA	NA	CASSQDQGDHSYEQYF	TGTGCCAGCAGCCAAGATCAGGGTGACCATTCCTACGAGCAGTACTTC
TRBJ1-6	TRBV7-2	NA	once	CASSLGSAYNSPLHF	TGTGCCAGCAGCTTAGGCAGCGCCTATAATTCACCCCTCCACTTT
TRBJ1-2	TRBV10-3	NA	NA	CAISDGQYGYTF	TGTGCCATCAGTGACGGACAATATGGCTACACCTTC
TRBJ2-7	TRBV28	TRBD2	once	CASSSLVSGGGDMGEQYF	TGTGCCAGCAGTTCCTTGGTGTCTGGCGGGGGAGATATGGGGGAGCAGTACTTC